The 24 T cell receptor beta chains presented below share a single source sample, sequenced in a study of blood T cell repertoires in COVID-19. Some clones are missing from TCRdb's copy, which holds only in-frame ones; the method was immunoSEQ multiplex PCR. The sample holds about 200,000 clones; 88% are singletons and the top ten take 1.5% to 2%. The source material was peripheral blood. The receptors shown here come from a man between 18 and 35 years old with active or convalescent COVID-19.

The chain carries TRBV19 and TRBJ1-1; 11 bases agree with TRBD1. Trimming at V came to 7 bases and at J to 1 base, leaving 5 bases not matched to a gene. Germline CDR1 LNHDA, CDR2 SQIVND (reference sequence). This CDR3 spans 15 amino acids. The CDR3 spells CASIYGTGGNTEAFF. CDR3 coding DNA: TGTGCCAGTATTTATGGGACAGGGGGGAACACTGAAGCTTTCTTT.

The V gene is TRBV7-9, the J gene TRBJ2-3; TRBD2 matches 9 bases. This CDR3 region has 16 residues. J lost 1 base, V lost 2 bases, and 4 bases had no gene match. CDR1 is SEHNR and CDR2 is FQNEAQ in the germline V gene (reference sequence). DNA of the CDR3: TGTGCCAGCAGCTTATCGGCGGGGGGGCGCACAGATACGCAGTATTTT. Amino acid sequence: CASSLSAGGRTDTQYF.

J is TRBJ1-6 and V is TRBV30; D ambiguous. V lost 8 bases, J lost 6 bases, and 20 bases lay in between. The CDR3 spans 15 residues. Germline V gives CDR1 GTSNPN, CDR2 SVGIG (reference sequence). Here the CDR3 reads CALSGGSGLNSPLHF. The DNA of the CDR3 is TGTGCCCTATCGGGAGGGTCGGGCCTTAATTCACCCCTCCACTTT. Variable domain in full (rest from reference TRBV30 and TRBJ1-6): SQTIHQWPATLVQPVGSPLSLECTVEGTSNPNLYWYRQAAGRGLQLLFYSVGIGQISSEVPQNLSASRPQDRQFILSSKKLLLSDSGFYLCALSGGSGLNSPLHFGNGTRLTVT.

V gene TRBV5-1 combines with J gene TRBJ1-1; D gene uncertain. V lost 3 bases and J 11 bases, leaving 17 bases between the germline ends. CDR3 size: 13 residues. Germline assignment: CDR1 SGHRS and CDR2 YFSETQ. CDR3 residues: CASSSQPGSGAFF. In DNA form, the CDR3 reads TGCGCCAGCAGCTCTCAACCGGGTTCTGGGGCTTTCTTT.

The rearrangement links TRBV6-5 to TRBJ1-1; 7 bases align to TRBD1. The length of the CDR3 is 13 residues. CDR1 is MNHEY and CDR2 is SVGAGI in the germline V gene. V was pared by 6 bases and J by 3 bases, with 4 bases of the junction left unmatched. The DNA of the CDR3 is TGTGCCAGCAGGGGCAGGGGGGACACTGAAGCTTTCTTT. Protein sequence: CASRGRGDTEAFF.

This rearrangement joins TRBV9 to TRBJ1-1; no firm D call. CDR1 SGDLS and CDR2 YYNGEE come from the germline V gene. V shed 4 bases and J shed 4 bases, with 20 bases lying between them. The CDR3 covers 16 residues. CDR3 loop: CASSPGSWASGTEAFF. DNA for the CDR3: TGTGCCAGCAGCCCCGGGAGTTGGGCTTCAGGCACTGAAGCTTTCTTT.

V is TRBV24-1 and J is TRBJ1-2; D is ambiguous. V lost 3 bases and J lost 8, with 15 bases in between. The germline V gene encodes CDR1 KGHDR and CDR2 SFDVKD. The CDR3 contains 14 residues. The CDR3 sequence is CATSDGGSLWGYTF. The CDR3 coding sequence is TGTGCCACCAGTGATGGAGGATCCCTGTGGGGCTACACCTTC.

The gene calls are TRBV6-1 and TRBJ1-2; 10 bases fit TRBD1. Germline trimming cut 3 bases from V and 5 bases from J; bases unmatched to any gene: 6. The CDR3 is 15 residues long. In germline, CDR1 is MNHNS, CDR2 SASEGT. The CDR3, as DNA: TGTGCCAGCAGTGATCACGACAGGGGGCGATATGGCTACACCTTC. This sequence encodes CASSDHDRGRYGYTF.

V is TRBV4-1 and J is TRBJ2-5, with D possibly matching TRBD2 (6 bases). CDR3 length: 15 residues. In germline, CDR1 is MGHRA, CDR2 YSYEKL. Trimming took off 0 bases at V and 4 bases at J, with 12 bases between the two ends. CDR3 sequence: CASSQEGLEVETQYF. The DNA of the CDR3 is TGCGCCAGCAGCCAAGAGGGACTGGAGGTAGAGACCCAGTACTTC.

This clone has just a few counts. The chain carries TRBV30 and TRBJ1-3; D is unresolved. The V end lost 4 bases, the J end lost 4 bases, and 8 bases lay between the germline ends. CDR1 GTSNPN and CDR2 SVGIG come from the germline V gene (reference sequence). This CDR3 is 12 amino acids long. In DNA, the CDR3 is TGTGCCTGGACGCCCGGGGGAAACACCATATATTTT. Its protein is CAWTPGGNTIYF.

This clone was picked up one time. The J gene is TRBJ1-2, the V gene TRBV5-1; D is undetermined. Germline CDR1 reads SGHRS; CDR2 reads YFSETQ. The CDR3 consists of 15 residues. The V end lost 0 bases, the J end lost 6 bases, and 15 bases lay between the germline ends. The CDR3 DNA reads TGCGCCAGCAGCTTGGATTTGAGGCCCTTAGATGGCTACACCTTC. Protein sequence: CASSLDLRPLDGYTF. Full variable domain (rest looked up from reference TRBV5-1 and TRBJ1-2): KAGVTQTPRYLIKTRGQQVTLSCSPISGHRSVSWYQQTPGQGLQFLFEYFSETQRNKGNFPGRFSGRQFSNSRSEMNVSTLELGDSALYLCASSLDLRPLDGYTFGSGTRLTVV.

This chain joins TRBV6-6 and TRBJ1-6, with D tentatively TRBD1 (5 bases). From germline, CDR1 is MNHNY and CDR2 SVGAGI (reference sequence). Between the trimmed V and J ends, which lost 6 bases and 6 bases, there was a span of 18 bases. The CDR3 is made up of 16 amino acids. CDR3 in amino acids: CASSPTQDSINSPLHF. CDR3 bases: TGTGCCAGCAGCCCGACCCAAGACAGCATTAATTCACCCCTCCACTTT.

The DNA for the CDR3 is TGCGCCAGCAGCTCCCAATCCGGGAGTAATGAAAAACTGTTTTTT. The encoded protein is CASSSQSGSNEKLFF. The V call is TRBV5-1, the J call TRBJ1-4; no firm D call. The V and J ends lost 3 bases and 4 bases respectively, with 13 bases between them. Germline V lookup: CDR1 SGHRS, CDR2 YFSETQ. This CDR3 has 15 amino acids.

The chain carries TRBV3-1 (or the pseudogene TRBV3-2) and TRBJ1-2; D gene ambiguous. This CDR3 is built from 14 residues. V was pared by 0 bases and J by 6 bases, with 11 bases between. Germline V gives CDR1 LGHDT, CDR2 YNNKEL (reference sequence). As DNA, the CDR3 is TGTGCCAGCAGCCAAGACATATCCGGGGATGGCTACACCTTC. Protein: CASSQDISGDGYTF.

In DNA, the CDR3 is TGCGCCAGCAGCCAAGAGCTTCGCGCGAACACCGGGGAGCTGTTTTTT. This translates into CASSQELRANTGELFF. The chain joins TRBV4-1 to TRBJ2-2; unclear D gene. Looked up from germline, CDR1 is MGHRA and CDR2 is YSYEKL. Trimming removed 0 bases at V and 0 bases at J, with 8 bases between. The CDR3 has 16 residues.

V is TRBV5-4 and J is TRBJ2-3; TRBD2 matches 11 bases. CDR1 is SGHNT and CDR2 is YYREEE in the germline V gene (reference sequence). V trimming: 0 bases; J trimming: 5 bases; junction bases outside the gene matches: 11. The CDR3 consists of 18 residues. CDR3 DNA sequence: TGTGCCAGCAGCTTGGCGCCAATTAGCGGGGGGGCTAGAGATACGCAGTATTTT. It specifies CASSLAPISGGARDTQYF.

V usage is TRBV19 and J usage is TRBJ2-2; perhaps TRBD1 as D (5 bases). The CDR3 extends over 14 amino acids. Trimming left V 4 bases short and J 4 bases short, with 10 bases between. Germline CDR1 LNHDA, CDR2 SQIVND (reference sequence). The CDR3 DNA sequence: TGTGCCAGTAGTACCAGGGATCGCACCGGGGAGCTGTTTTTT. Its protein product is CASSTRDRTGELFF. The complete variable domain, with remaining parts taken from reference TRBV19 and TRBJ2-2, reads DGGITQSPKYLFRKEGQNVTLSCEQNLNHDAMYWYRQDPGQGLRLIYYSQIVNDFQKGDIAEGYSVSREKKESFPLTVTSAQKNPTAFYLCASSTRDRTGELFFGEGSRLTVL.

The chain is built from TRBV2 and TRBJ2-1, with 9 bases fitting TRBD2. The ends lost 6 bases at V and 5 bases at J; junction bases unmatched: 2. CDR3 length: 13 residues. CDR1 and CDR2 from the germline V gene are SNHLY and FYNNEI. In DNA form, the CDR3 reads TGTGCCAGCAGCGGACTAGCGAACAATGAGCAGTTCTTC. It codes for CASSGLANNEQFF.

The chain's CDR3 is CASSYDSLTEAFF. As DNA, the CDR3 is TGTGCCAGCAGTTACGACAGTCTAACTGAAGCTTTCTTT. This sequence joins TRBV6-6 and TRBJ1-1, with TRBD1 as a possible D gene (5 bases). The V gene lost 2 bases and the J gene lost 5 bases, with 9 bases spanning the gap. This CDR3 contains 13 residues. Germline CDR1 MNHNY, CDR2 SVGAGI (reference sequence).

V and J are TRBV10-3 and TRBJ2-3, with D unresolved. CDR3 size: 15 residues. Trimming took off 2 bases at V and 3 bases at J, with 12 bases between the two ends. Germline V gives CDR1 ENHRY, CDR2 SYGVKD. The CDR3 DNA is TGTGCCATCAGTGAGATTCGAGCCACGACAGATACGCAGTATTTT. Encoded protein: CAISEIRATTDTQYF.

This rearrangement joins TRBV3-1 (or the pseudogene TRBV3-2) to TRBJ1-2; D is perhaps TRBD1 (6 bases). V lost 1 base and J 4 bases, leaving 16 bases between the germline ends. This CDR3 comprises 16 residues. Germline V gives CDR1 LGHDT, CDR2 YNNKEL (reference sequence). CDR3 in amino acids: CASSQGQVNPFYGYTF. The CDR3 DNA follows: TGTGCCAGCAGCCAAGGACAGGTTAATCCTTTCTATGGCTACACCTTC.

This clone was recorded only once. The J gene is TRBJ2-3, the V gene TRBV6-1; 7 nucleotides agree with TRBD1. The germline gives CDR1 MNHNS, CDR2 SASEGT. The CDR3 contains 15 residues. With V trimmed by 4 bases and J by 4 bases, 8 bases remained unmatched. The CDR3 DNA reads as TGTGCCAGCAGTGGAGCAGGGGGTTGGGCAGATACGCAGTATTTT. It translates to CASSGAGGWADTQYF.

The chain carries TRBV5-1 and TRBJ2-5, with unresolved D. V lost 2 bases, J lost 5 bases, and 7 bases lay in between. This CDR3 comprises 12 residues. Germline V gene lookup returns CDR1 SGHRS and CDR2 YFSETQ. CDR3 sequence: CASSFLRETQYF. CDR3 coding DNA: TGCGCCAGCAGCTTTTTGAGGGAGACCCAGTACTTC. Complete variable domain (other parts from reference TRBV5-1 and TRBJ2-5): KAGVTQTPRYLIKTRGQQVTLSCSPISGHRSVSWYQQTPGQGLQFLFEYFSETQRNKGNFPGRFSGRQFSNSRSEMNVSTLELGDSALYLCASSFLRETQYFGPGTRLLVL.

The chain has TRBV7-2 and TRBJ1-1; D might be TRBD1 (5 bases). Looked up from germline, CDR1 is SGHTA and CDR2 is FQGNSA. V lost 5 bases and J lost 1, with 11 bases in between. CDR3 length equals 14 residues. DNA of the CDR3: TGTGCCAGCAGCAATCAGGGCCAGAACACTGAAGCTTTCTTT. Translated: CASSNQGQNTEAFF.